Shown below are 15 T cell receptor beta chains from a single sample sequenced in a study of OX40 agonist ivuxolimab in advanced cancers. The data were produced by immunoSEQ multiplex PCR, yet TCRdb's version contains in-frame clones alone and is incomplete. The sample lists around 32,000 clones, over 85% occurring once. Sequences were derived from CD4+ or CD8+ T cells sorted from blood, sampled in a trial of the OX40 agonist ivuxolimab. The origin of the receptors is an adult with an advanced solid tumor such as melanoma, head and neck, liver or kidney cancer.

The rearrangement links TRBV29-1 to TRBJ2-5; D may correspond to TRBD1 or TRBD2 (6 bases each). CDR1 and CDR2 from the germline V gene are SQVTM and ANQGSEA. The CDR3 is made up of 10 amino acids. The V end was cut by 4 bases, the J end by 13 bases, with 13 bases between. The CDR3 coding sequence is TGCAGCGTTGGGGGGGCTGAAACGTACTTC. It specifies CSVGGAETYF.

The CDR3, as DNA: TGTGCCTGGAGTACAGGGGGCTCTGGCTACACCTTC. Protein sequence: CAWSTGGSGYTF. This chain connects TRBV30 to TRBJ1-2; 9 bases fit TRBD1. After removal of 2 bases from V and 7 bases from J, the junction contained 2 bases not matched to a gene. Germline CDR1 is GTSNPN and CDR2 is SVGIG (reference sequence). This CDR3 comprises 12 residues.

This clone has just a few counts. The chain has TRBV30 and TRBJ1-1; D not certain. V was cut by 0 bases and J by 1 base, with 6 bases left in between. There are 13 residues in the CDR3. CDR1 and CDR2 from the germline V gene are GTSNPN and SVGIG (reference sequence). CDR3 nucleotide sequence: TGTGCCTGGAGTGTCTTTGGGAACACTGAAGCTTTCTTT. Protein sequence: CAWSVFGNTEAFF.

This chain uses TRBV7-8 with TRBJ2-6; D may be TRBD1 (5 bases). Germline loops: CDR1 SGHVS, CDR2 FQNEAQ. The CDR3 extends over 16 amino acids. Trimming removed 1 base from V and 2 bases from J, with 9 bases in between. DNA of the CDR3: TGTGCCAGCAGCTTAGGCAGGGTTGCTGGGGCCAACGTCCTGACTTTC. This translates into CASSLGRVAGANVLTF.

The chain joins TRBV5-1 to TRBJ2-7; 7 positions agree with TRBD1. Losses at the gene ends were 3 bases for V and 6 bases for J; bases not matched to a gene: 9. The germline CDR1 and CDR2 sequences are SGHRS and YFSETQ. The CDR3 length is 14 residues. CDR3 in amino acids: CASSSDRHGSEQYF. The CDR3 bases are TGCGCCAGCAGCTCGGACAGGCACGGCAGCGAGCAGTACTTC.

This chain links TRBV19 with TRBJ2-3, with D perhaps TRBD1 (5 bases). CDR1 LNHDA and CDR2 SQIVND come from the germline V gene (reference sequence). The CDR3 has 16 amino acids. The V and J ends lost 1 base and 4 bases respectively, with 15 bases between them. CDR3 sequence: CASSIVSEEGADTQYF. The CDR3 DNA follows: TGTGCCAGTAGTATAGTTTCTGAGGAAGGGGCAGATACGCAGTATTTT.

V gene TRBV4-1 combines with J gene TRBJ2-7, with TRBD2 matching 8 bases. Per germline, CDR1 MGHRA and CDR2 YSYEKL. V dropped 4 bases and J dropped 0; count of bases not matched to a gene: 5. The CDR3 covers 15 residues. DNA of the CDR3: TGCGCCAGCAGCCTTAGCGGGACTAGCTCCTACGAGCAGTACTTC. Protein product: CASSLSGTSSYEQYF.

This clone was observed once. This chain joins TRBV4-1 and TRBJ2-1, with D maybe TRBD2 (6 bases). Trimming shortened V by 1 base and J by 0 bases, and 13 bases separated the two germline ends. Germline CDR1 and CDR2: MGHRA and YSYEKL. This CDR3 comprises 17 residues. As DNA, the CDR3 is TGCGCCAGCAGCCAAGTAGCGGAACCAAGCTCCTACAATGAGCAGTTCTTC. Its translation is CASSQVAEPSSYNEQFF.

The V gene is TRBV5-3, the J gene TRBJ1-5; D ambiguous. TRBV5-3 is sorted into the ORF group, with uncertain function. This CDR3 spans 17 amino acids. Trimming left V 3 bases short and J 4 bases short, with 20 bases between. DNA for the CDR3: TGTGCCAGAAGCTGCCTATTGAAGTGGATGAGAAATCAGCCCCAGCATTTT. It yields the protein CARSCLLKWMRNQPQHF.

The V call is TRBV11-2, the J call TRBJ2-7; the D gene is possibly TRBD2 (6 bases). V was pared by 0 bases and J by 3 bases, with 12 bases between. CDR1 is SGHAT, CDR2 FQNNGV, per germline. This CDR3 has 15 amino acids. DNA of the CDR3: TGTGCCAGCAGCTTAGATCTGGGACTGATCTACGAGCAGTACTTC. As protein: CASSLDLGLIYEQYF.

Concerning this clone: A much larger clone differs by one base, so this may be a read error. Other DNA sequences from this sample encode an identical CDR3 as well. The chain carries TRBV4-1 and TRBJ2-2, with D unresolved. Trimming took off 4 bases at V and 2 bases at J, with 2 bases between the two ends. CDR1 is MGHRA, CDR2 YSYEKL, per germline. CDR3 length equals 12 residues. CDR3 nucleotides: TGCGCCAGCAGCCTTAACACCGGGGAGCTGTTTTTT. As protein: CASSLNTGELFF.

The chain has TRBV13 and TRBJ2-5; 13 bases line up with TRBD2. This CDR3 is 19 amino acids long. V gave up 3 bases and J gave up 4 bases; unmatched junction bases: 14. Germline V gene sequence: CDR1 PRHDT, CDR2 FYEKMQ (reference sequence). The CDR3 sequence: CASSFRTSGSVGRGETQYF. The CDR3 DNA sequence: TGTGCCAGCAGCTTTCGGACTAGCGGGAGCGTCGGCCGGGGAGAGACCCAGTACTTC.

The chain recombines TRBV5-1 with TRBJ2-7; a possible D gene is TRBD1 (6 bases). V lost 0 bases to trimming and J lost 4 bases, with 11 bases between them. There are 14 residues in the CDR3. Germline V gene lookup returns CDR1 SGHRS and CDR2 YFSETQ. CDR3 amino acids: CASSLAPRGYEQYF. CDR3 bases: TGCGCCAGCAGCTTGGCACCCAGGGGATACGAGCAGTACTTC.

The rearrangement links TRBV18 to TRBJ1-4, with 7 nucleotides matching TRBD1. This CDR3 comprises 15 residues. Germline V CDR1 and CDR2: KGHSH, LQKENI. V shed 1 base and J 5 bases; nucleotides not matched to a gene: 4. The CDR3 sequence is CASSPRDRKNEKLFF. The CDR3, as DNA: TGTGCCAGCTCACCACGGGACAGAAAGAATGAAAAACTGTTTTTT.

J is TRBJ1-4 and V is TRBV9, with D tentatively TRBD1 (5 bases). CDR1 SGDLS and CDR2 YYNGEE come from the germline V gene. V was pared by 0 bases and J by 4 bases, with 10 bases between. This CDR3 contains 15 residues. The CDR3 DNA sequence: TGTGCCAGCAGCGTAGCTGGGGCAAGTAATGAAAAACTGTTTTTT. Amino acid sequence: CASSVAGASNEKLFF.